This T cell receptor (beta chain) was profiled in a study of shared T cell receptors in the human thymus. Trimming stripped 0 bases from V and 0 bases from J, with 21 bases between. The CDR3 contains 20 residues. CDR1 and CDR2 (germline): SGHVS, FQNEAQ. The method was immunoSEQ multiplex PCR; TCRdb's version includes in-frame clones alone and lacks a portion of them. The table lists over 450,000 clones, around 78% of them singletons, with around 0.012% in the top ten. The same sample was also used in a study of human thymus T cells.

The receptor was isolated from a boy under two years old with a congenital heart defect. This sequence joins TRBV7-8 and TRBJ2-1, with a tentative D call TRBD2 (6 bases). Source material: thymocytes. The CDR3 protein is CASSLAPGLPDGSSYNEQFF. The CDR3, as DNA: TGTGCCAGCAGCTTAGCGCCGGGACTCCCGGATGGGAGCTCCTACAATGAGCAGTTCTTC.